This TCR beta chain comes out of a study of cytomegalovirus exposure and HLA in healthy donors. Whole-study results and caveats: The study designated roughly 150 TCR beta chains cytomegalovirus-associated.

PCR involved 60 Vbeta and 13 Jbeta primers. Per the authors' pipeline: Per a later analysis, the number of unique TCR beta chains was about 80 million, of which about 11 million were shared. Assay: immunoSEQ multiplex PCR; the TCRdb copy retains only in-frame clones and omits some. V, J and clone size are taken as reported in that table, and D and trimming were inferred from the DNA itself. This sample yields fewer than 200,000 clones, of which around 82% are seen a single time; about 10% belongs to the top ten. Healthy people donating bone marrow made up the donors. Donors likely had unrecorded immune exposures despite being nominally healthy when sampled. As concerns this clone: Its antigen is unknown.

Material: PBMCs. The clonotype comes from a man between 45 and 60 years old in good health and CMV-seropositive.

The CDR3 loop reads CASSPRLAGEGNEQFF. The DNA of the CDR3 is TGTGCCAGCTCACCACGGCTAGCGGGAGAAGGCAATGAGCAGTTCTTC. This chain joins TRBV18 and TRBJ2-1, with 10 bases aligning to TRBD2. The length of the CDR3 is 16 residues. CDR1 and CDR2 from the germline V gene are KGHSH and LQKENI. V lost 1 base and J lost 6; bases outside the gene matches: 6.